This note documents a single T cell receptor beta chain sequence. The antigen is undetermined. TCRdb fed the 5' RACE reads into MiXCR, producing one record per CDR3 protein. The sample carries about 490,000 distinct CDR3 sequences, approximately 16% recorded once. The data are from a study of identical twins. General observations from the study: For cord blood, abundant beta clonotypes had fewer insertions, unlike memory repertoires, which showed none.

Germline loops: CDR1 SGHDN, CDR2 FVKESK. The CDR3 length is 11 residues. The V end was cut by 8 bases, the J end by 1 base, with 0 bases between. These same data were also listed under a study on yellow fever vaccine responses in identical twins. That source notes: The authors reported partly convergent, partly personalized vaccine responses in identical twins.

Sequencing was carried out using CD4+ T cells sorted from blood. The chain couples TRBV14 to TRBJ2-6; D call uncertain. The origin of this receptor is a woman aged 18-29 years in good health. The CDR3 DNA is TGTGCCAGCTCTGGGGCCAACGTCCTGACTTTC. This encodes CASSGANVLTF. Based on the CDR3 plus reference TRBV14 and TRBJ2-6, the full variable domain is EAGVTQFPSHSVIEKGQTVTLRCDPISGHDNLYWYRRVMGKEIKFLLHFVKESKQDESGMPNNRFLAERTGGTYSTLKVQPAELEDSGVYFCASSGANVLTFGAGSRLTVL.